This T cell receptor (beta chain) was identified in a study of brain T cells in children with intractable seizures. Germline V gene sequence: CDR1 LNHDA, CDR2 SQIVND (reference sequence). The CDR3 consists of 13 residues. Trimming pared 5 bases from V and 0 bases from J, leaving 8 bases between. Findings of the study overall: Clones missing pre-surgery may reflect undersampling of that blood sample. Viral specificity was inferred only from CDR3 similarity; HCMV serostatus was unknown.

The data were produced by immunoSEQ multiplex PCR, yet TCRdb's version contains in-frame clones alone and is incomplete. Among under 400,000 clones, about 93% were seen once, and the ten largest hold roughly 5.8%. Comment on this clone: The antigen is not known.

Documented time point: blood from clinic visit 5 months post-surgery; TSC patient then seizure free. The sequenced cases were selected for having the highest brain T cell transcript signatures. Pre-surgery treatment included at least one anti-epileptic drug. The TCR comes from a boy under two years old with tuberous sclerosis and intractable seizures. The gene calls are TRBV19 and TRBJ2-7, with D tentatively TRBD1 (6 bases). The sequenced sample was peripheral blood, obtained about 5 months after surgery. The CDR3 sequence: CASSQGHSYEQYF. The CDR3 DNA sequence: TGTGCCAGTAGTCAGGGACACTCCTACGAGCAGTACTTC.